This T cell receptor (beta chain) originates from a study of human T cells and chemical hapten exposure. This clonotype was detected ten times or more. Trimming took off 0 bases at V and 8 bases at J, with 10 bases between the two ends. The CDR3 is 13 residues long. Time point described: pre-sensitization, week 0. Treatment defined: therapeutic diphenylcyclopropenone sensitization with weekly scalp DPC. TCRdb used MiXCR to reprocess the RACE reads, holding one entry per CDR3 protein. The repertoire consists of some 330,000 distinct CDR3 sequences, with 5.5% occurring once and the leading ten covering around 8%.

This sequence joins TRBV12-3 or TRBV12-4 and TRBJ1-2; no clear D gene. The sequences come from whole blood, collected in connection with sensitization to the hapten diphenylcyclopropenone (DPC). The clonotype was recovered from a woman under 30 with alopecia areata. Some clones in this sample may be carry-over from other donors' samples. The CDR3 sequence: CASSLAGARGYTF. CDR3 in DNA: TGTGCCAGCAGTTTAGCGGGAGCTCGAGGCTACACCTTC.